This note documents a single TCR beta chain sequence. As yet, its antigen is unknown. The source of the sample is a study of metastatic and nonmetastatic thyroid tumors. Study-wide context: Patients with malignant and benign thyroid disease provided blood and tumor or nodule tissue, whose repertoires were compared. Study results and caveats: TCR beta diversity was reportedly significantly higher in malignant thyroid tumors than benign nodules, in blood and tumor.

Germline lookup yields CDR1 SGDLS and CDR2 YYNGEE. V lost 0 bases and J lost 8, with 14 bases in between. The CDR3 contains 14 residues. Authors' data handling: Clinicopathological groups differed in CDR3, with these differences serving to build a distant-metastasis classifier for papillary thyroid cancer. With MiXCR, TCRdb reprocessed the PCR reads. For this entry, the V and J calls and clone size follow TCRdb and not the study's own pipeline. The data contain roughly 20,000 clones, roughly 18% of them singletons. Patients underwent thyroid surgery, and none had received any treatment before it. The rearrangement uses TRBV9 and TRBJ2-5; D is uncertain. The clonotype was recovered from a male donor with papillary thyroid cancer or a benign thyroid nodule (not recorded which). Some clones in this sample may be carry-over from other donors' samples. Sequencing was carried out using adjacent normal tissue. The CDR3 nucleotides read TGTGCCAGCAGCGTAGTAGGGTGCCTGGATACCCAGTACTTC. Translating gives CASSVVGCLDTQYF.